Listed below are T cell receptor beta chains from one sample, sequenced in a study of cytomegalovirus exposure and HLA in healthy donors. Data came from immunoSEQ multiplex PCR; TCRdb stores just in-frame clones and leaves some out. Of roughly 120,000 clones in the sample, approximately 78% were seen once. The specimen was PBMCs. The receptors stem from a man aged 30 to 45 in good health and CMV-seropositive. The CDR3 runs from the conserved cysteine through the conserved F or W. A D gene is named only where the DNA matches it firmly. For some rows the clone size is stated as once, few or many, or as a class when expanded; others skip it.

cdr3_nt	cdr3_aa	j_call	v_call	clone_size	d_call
TGTGCCAGCAGTTACGTCGATGGGCGTGATGGCTACACCTTC	CASSYVDGRDGYTF	TRBJ1-2	TRBV6-5	once	-
TGCGCCAGCAGCTCCGCGACAGGGATCACTAACTATGGCTACACCTTC	CASSSATGITNYGYTF	TRBJ1-2	TRBV5-1	-	TRBD1
TGTGCCAGCAGGCCAGCAGGGACAAACACCGGGGAGCTGTTTTTT	CASRPAGTNTGELFF	TRBJ2-2	TRBV7-8	-	-
TGTGCCAGCAGCTTAAACAGGAACTACACCTTC	CASSLNRNYTF	TRBJ1-2	TRBV7-9	-	-
TGTGCCAGCTCGCTGTCGACAGCCTATGGCTACACCTTC	CASSLSTAYGYTF	TRBJ1-2	TRBV18	-	-
TGTGCCAGCAGCCCGGGACTAGCGGGGAGATACTACGAGCAGTACTTC	CASSPGLAGRYYEQYF	TRBJ2-7	TRBV5-5	-	TRBD2
TGTGCCAGCAGCCCGCTGGAGGGTCCTAATCAGCCCCAGCATTTT	CASSPLEGPNQPQHF	TRBJ1-5	TRBV7-8	-	-
TGTGCCAGCAACGCACATCCCGGGACAGGAGAAAACACCATATATTTT	CASNAHPGTGENTIYF	TRBJ1-3	TRBV7-2	-	TRBD1
TGTGCCAGCTCACCACCGCAGGTTTTATCCGATGCGCAGTATTTT	CASSPPQVLSDAQYF	TRBJ2-3	TRBV18	once	-
TGTGCCAGCAGTGAAGAATGGGGGGGACTGTTTTTT	CASSEEWGGLFF	TRBJ1-4	TRBV2	-	-
TGCGCCAGCAGCGCGACCACGGGAGGGGGAGACGAGCAGTACTTC	CASSATTGGGDEQYF	TRBJ2-7	TRBV5-1	-	TRBD2
TGTGCCAGCTCACCCCGTGGAGGGACGCAAGAGACCCAGTACTTC	CASSPRGGTQETQYF	TRBJ2-5	TRBV18	-	-
TGTGCCAGCAGTGAATCTCGGATTAGCTCAGATACGCAGTATTTT	CASSESRISSDTQYF	TRBJ2-3	TRBV6-1	-	-
TGTGCCAGCAGTTTCGGCCCCTCAGACAGGGACACCGGGGAGCTGTTTTTT	CASSFGPSDRDTGELFF	TRBJ2-2	TRBV28	-	TRBD1
TGTGCCAGCAGCTCACAGGGGTTAAATGAAAAACTGTTTTTT	CASSSQGLNEKLFF	TRBJ1-4	TRBV5-4	few	TRBD1
TGTGCCAGCAGTTACAGAGAGGGAGTGGGCACTGAAGCTTTCTTT	CASSYREGVGTEAFF	TRBJ1-1	TRBV6-5	-	-
TGCGCCAGCAGCCAAGACCGAGGGCATGGCTACACCTTC	CASSQDRGHGYTF	TRBJ1-2	TRBV4-1	-	-
TGTGCCAGCTCACCGGGCCAAGTTTCAGATACGCAGTATTTT	CASSPGQVSDTQYF	TRBJ2-3	TRBV18	-	-
TGCGCCAGCAGTGCTAGCGGGAGTAACAATGAGCAGTTCTTC	CASSASGSNNEQFF	TRBJ2-1	TRBV10-2	-	TRBD2
TGCGCCAGCAGTCCCGGACTAGCGGGAGCAGATACGCAGTATTTT	CASSPGLAGADTQYF	TRBJ2-3	TRBV10-1	-	TRBD2
TGTGCCAGCAGCCTCGGACTGAGCTCCTACGAGCAGTACTTC	CASSLGLSSYEQYF	TRBJ2-7	TRBV14	-	-
TGTGCCAGCAGCTTGTTCCAGGGTTTAACCGGGGAGCTGTTTTTT	CASSLFQGLTGELFF	TRBJ2-2	TRBV5-8	-	-
TGTGCCAGCAGCTCGGGACAGCACTATGGCTACACCTTC	CASSSGQHYGYTF	TRBJ1-2	TRBV5-4	-	TRBD1
TGTGCCAGCAGTGAACAGCTACTAGCGCGGCCAGATACGCAGTATTTT	CASSEQLLARPDTQYF	TRBJ2-3	TRBV6-1	-	TRBD2